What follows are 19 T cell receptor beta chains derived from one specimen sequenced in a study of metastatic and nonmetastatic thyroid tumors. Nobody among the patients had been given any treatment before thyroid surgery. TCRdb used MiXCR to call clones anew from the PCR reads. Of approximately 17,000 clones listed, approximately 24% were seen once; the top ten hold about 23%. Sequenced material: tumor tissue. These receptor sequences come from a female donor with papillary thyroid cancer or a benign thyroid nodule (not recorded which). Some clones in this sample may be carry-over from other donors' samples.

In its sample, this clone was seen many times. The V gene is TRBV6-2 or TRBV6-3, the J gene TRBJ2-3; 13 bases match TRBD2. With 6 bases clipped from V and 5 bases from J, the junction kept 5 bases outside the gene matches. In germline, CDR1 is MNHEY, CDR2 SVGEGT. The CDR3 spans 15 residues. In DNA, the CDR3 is TGTGCCAGCAGCCCCCGACTAGCGGGAGGAGATACGCAGTATTTT. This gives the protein CASSPRLAGGDTQYF.

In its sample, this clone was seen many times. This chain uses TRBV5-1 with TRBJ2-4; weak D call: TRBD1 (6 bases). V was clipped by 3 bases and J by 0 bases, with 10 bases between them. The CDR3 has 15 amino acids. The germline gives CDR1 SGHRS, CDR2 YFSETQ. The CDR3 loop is CASSSGTIAKNIQYF. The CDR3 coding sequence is TGCGCCAGCAGCTCCGGGACAATAGCCAAAAACATTCAGTACTTC.

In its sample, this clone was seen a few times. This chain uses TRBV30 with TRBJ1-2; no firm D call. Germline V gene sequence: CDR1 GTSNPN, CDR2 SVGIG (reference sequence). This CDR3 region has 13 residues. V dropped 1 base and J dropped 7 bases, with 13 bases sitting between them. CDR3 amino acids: CAWSGSQRGGYTF. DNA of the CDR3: TGTGCCTGGAGTGGTAGTCAGCGCGGTGGCTACACCTTC.

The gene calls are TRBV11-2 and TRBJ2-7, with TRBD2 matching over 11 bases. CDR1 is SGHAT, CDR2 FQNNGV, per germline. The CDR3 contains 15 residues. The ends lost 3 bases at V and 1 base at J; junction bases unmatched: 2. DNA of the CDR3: TGTGCCAGCAGCTTTGGGACTAGCGGATCCTACGAGCAGTACTTC. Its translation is CASSFGTSGSYEQYF.

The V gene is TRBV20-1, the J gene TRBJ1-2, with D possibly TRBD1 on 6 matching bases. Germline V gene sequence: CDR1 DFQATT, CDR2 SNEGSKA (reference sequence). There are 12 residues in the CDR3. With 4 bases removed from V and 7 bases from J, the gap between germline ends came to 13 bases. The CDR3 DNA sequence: TGCAGTGCTATAGGGGGGGGATGTGGCTACACCTTC. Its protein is CSAIGGGCGYTF.

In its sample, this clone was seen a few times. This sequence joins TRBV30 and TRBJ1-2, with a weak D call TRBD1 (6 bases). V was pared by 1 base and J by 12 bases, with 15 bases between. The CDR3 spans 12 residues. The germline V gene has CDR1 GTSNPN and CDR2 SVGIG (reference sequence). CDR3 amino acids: CAWSAANGGHTF. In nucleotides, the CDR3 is TGTGCCTGGAGTGCAGCCAACGGGGGGCACACCTTC.

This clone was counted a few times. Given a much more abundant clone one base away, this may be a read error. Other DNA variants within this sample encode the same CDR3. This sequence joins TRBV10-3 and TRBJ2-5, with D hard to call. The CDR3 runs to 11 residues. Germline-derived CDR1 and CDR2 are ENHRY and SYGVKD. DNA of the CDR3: TGTGCCATCAGTGAGGGAGAGACACAGTACTTC. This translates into CAISEGETQYF.

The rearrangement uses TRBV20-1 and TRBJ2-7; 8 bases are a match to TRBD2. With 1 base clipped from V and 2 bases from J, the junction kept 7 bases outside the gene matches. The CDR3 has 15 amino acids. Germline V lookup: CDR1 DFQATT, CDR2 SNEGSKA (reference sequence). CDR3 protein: CSARVPAGDAYEQYF. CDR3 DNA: TGCAGTGCTAGAGTCCCAGCGGGAGACGCCTACGAGCAGTACTTC.

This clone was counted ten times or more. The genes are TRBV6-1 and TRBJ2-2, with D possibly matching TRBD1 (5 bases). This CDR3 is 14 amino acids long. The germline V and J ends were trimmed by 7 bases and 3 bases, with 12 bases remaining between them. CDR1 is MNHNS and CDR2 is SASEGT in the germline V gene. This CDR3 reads CASTYRGDTGELFF. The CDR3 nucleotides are TGTGCCAGCACATATAGGGGCGACACCGGGGAGCTGTTTTTT.

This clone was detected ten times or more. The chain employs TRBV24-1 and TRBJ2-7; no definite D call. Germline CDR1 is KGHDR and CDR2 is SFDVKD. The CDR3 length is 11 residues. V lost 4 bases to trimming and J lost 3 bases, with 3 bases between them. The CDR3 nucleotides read TGTGCCACCAGTGACGACTACGAGCAGTACTTC. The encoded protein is CATSDDYEQYF.

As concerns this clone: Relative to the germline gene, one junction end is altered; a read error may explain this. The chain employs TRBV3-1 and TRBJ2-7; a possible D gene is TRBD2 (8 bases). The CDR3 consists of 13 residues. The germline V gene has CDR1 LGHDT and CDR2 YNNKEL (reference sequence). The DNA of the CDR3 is TGCGCCAGCAGCCGGGAGGGGGCGAACGAGCAGTACTTC. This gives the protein CASSREGANEQYF.

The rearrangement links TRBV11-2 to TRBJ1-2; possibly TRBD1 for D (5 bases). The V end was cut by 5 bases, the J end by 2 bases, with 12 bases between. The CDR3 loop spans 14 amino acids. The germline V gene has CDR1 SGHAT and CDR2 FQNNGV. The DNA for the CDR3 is TGTGCCAGCAGCCCAGGGACGGCGAACTATGGCTACACCTTC. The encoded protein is CASSPGTANYGYTF. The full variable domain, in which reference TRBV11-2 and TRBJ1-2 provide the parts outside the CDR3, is EAGVAQSPRYKIIEKRQSVAFWCNPISGHATLYWYQQILGQGPKLLIQFQNNGVVDDSQLPKDRFSAERLKGVDSTLKIQPAKLEDSAVYLCASSPGTANYGYTFGSGTRLTVV.

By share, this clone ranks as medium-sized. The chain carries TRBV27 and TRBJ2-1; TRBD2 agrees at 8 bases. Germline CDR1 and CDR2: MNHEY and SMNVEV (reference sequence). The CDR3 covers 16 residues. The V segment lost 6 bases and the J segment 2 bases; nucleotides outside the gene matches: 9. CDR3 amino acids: CASSRSPAGAYNEQFF. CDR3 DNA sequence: TGTGCCAGCAGCCGGTCCCCAGCGGGAGCCTACAATGAGCAGTTCTTC.

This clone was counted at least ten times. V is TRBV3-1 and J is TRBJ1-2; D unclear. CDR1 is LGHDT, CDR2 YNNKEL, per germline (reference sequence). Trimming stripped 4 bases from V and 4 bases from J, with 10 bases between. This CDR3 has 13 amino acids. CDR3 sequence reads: CASSPRVPYGYTF. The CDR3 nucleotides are TGTGCCAGCAGCCCGAGGGTCCCCTATGGCTACACCTTC. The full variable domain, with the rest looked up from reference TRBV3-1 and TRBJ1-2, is DTAVSQTPKYLVTQMGNDKSIKCEQNLGHDTMYWYKQDSKKFLKIMFSYNNKELIINETVPNRFSPKSPDKAHLNLHINSLELGDSAVYFCASSPRVPYGYTFGSGTRLTVV.

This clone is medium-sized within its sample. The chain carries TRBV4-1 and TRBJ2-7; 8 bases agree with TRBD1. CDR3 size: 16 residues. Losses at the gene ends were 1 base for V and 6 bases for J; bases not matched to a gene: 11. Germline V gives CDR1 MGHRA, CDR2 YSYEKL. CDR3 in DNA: TGCGCCAGCAGCCAAGGGGGTCTGGACAGGGTTGGCGAGCAGTACTTC. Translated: CASSQGGLDRVGEQYF.

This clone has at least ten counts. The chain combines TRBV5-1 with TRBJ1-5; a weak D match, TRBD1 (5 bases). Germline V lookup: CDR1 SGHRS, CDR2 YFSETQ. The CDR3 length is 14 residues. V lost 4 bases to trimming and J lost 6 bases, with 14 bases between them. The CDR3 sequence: CASSNDPGGQPQHF. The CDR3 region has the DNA TGCGCCAGCAGCAACGATCCGGGGGGTCAGCCCCAGCATTTT.

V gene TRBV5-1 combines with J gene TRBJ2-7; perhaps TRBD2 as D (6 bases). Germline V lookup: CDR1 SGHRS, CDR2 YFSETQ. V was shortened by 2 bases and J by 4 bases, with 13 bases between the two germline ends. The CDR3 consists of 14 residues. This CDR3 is CASSLREEGYEQYF. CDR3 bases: TGCGCCAGCAGCTTAAGGGAGGAGGGATACGAGCAGTACTTC.

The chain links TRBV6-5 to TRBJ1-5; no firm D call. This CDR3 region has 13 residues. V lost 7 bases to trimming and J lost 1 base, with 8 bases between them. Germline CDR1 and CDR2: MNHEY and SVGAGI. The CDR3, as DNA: TGTGCCAGCATTTTTGGCAGCAATCAGCCCCAGCATTTT. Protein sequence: CASIFGSNQPQHF.

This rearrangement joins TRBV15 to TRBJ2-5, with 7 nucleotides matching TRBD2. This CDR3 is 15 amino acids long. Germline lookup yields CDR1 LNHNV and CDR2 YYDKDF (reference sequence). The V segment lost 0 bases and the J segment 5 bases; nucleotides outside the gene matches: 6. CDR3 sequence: CATSRDRGLGETQYF. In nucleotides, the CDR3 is TGTGCCACCAGCAGAGATCGAGGACTAGGCGAGACCCAGTACTTC.